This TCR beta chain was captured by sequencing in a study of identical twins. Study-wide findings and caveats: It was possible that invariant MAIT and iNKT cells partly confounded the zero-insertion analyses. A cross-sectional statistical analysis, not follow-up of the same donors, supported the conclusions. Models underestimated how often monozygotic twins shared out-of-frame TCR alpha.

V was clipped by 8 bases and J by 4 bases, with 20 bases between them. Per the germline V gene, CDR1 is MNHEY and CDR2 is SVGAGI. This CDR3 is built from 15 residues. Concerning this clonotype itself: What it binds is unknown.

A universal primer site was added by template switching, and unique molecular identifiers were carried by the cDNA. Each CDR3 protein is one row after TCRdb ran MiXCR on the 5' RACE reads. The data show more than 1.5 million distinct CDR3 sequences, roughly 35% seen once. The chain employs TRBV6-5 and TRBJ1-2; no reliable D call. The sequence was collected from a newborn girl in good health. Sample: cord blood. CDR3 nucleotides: TGTGCCAGCCCATTGAGAGGCGTCCCTCTCTATGGCTACACCTTC. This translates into CASPLRGVPLYGYTF.